This T cell receptor (beta chain) was recovered during a study of blood T cells in healthy people across ages. The CDR3 covers 14 residues. Per the germline V gene, CDR1 is SGDLS and CDR2 is YYNGEE. Each donor was a healthy Caucasian individual from Russia, aged roughly 6 to 90. Each donor's blood draw was around 10 milliliters of peripheral blood. Researchers report isolating at least 6 million PBMCs per sample. A second PCR of about 6 to 12 cycles used a sample-barcoded 5' primer and a J-beta primer mix. Tags on each cDNA molecule came from a template-switch adaptor with 12 random nucleotides. TCRdb re-called the 5' RACE reads through MiXCR, storing one row per CDR3 protein. Of hundreds of thousands of distinct CDR3 sequences listed, 56% are singletons.

Sequences were obtained from blood. This clonotype was sampled from a man in his forties in good health. The V and J genes are TRBV9 and TRBJ2-5; TRBD1 might be the D (6 bases). The J call may not be correct, given that the DNA end is closer to TRBJ2-7. The CDR3 bases are TGTGCCAGCAGTGCGGACAGATTGGGATACGAGCAGTACTTC. This codes for CASSADRLGYEQYF.